Each of the 13 T cell receptor beta chains below was sequenced from the same sample in a study of cytomegalovirus exposure and HLA in healthy donors. Both 60 Vbeta primers and 13 Jbeta primers went into the PCR. The repertoire was sequenced with immunoSEQ multiplex PCR; TCRdb's copy has only in-frame clones and lacks some. The data show roughly 120,000 clones, about 10% seen once. Material: PBMCs. The receptors were sampled from a man aged 25 to 40 in good health and CMV-seronegative.

Only a few counts were recorded for this clone. The chain joins TRBV25-1 to TRBJ2-1; 13 bases agree with TRBD2. This CDR3 spans 15 amino acids. Germline V CDR1 and CDR2: MGHDK, SYGVNS. Trimming took 4 bases from V and 11 from J; bases not matched to a gene: 8. The CDR3 is CASSAPGTSGTKQFF. The DNA for the CDR3 is TGTGCCAGCAGTGCACCCGGGACTAGCGGGACGAAGCAGTTCTTC. Drawing the rest from reference TRBV25-1 and TRBJ2-1, the complete variable domain is EADIYQTPRYLVIGTGKKITLECSQTMGHDKMYWYQQDPGMELHLIHYSYGVNSTEKGDLSSESTVSRIRTEHFPLTLESARPSHTSQYLCASSAPGTSGTKQFFGPGTRLTVL.

V and J are TRBV7-8 and TRBJ2-7, with 11 bases identical to TRBD1. The CDR3 is 18 residues long. V dropped 4 bases and J dropped 6; count of bases not matched to a gene: 17. Germline V gene data show CDR1 as SGHVS and CDR2 as FQNEAQ. The CDR3 DNA follows: TGTGCCAGCAGCTCGTCCCGGGACAGGGGGTACCGAGCCTCCGAGCAGTACTTC. Translating gives CASSSSRDRGYRASEQYF.

This rearrangement joins TRBV21-1 to TRBJ1-2; the D call in the table, TRBD1, was not verified against the DNA. TRBV21-1 is a documented pseudogene. CDR3 length: 17 residues. CDR3 sequence (DNA): TGTGCCAGCAGCAAACTAGGGACAGGGAGGTCTGAATATGGCTACACCTTC. This gives the protein CASSKLGTGRSEYGYTF.

This clone was seen a handful of times. The gene calls are TRBV19 and TRBJ1-5, with 7 bases identical to TRBD1. The CDR3 runs 16 residues. Unmatched junction bases numbered 6, after V lost 4 bases and J lost 0 bases. Per germline, CDR1 LNHDA and CDR2 SQIVND (reference sequence). The CDR3 DNA reads as TGTGCCAGTAGTAGGGACAGCGACTATAGCAATCAGCCCCAGCATTTT. This sequence encodes CASSRDSDYSNQPQHF.

J is TRBJ2-2 and V is TRBV19, with a tentative D call TRBD1 (5 bases). This CDR3 has 14 residues. Per germline, CDR1 LNHDA and CDR2 SQIVND (reference sequence). V shed 7 bases and J shed 6 bases, with 15 bases lying between them. The CDR3 coding sequence is TGTGCCAGTACCCTCGGACACGCGGCCGGGGAGCTGTTTTTT. It encodes CASTLGHAAGELFF.

This clone showed up just a few times. This chain links TRBV30 with TRBJ2-2, with 7 bases matching TRBD2. From germline, CDR1 is GTSNPN and CDR2 SVGIG (reference sequence). V gave up 0 bases and J gave up 8 bases; unmatched junction bases: 12. The CDR3 contains 16 residues. This CDR3 is CAWSVLGRESAGELFF. The CDR3 DNA reads TGTGCCTGGAGTGTATTAGGGCGGGAGTCTGCTGGGGAGCTGTTTTTT.

CDR3 nucleotide sequence: TGTGCCAGCAGTGAAAGCGGCAGGTTGGGGTACGAGCAGTACTTC. Residues: CASSESGRLGYEQYF. This sequence joins TRBV2 and TRBJ2-7; D may be TRBD2 (5 bases). The CDR3 covers 15 residues. Germline V gene data show CDR1 as SNHLY and CDR2 as FYNNEI. V lost 2 bases to trimming and J lost 4 bases, with 15 bases between them.

The chain uses TRBV19 and TRBJ1-5; 7 bases fit TRBD1. The CDR3 is 14 residues long. Germline CDR1 reads LNHDA; CDR2 reads SQIVND (reference sequence). The trim removed 4 bases at V and 2 bases at J, leaving 2 bases unmatched. Here the CDR3 DNA reads TGTGCCAGTAGTACCACAGGGGGCAATCAGCCCCAGCATTTT. This translates into CASSTTGGNQPQHF.

V usage is TRBV18 and J usage is TRBJ1-1, with 7 bases aligning to TRBD1. There are 13 residues in the CDR3. Germline V gene lookup returns CDR1 KGHSH and CDR2 LQKENI. V trimming: 3 bases; J trimming: 6 bases; junction bases outside the gene matches: 4. In DNA form, the CDR3 reads TGTGCCAGCTCACCCCTGGGGACAGCTGAAGCTTTCTTT. Protein sequence: CASSPLGTAEAFF.

This clone has a handful of counts. The V gene is TRBV5-1, the J gene TRBJ2-1, with a weak D call TRBD2 (6 bases). The length of the CDR3 is 15 residues. Trimming pared 0 bases from V and 8 bases from J, leaving 15 bases between. Germline V lookup: CDR1 SGHRS, CDR2 YFSETQ. Here the CDR3 reads CASSLVSGVSYEQFF. The CDR3, as DNA: TGCGCCAGCAGCTTGGTTTCGGGAGTGTCTTATGAGCAGTTCTTC.

This clone was observed a few times. The chain has TRBV7-6 and TRBJ2-7; 8 bases map to TRBD1. V shed 5 bases, J shed 5 bases, and the junction held 11 bases outside the gene matches. Germline CDR1 SGHVS, CDR2 FNYEAQ. The CDR3 sequence is 15 residues long. CDR3 DNA: TGTGCCAGCAGCCCGGACGGACAGGGCTGGGACGAGCAGTACTTC. This encodes CASSPDGQGWDEQYF.

This clone was counted only a few times. The chain uses TRBV28 and TRBJ2-7, with 7 bases aligning to TRBD1. After removal of 8 bases from V and 3 bases from J, the junction contained 7 bases not matched to a gene. The CDR3 loop spans 13 amino acids. CDR1 and CDR2 (germline): MDHEN, SYDVKM. CDR3 region: CASALTGIYEQYF. The CDR3 nucleotides read TGTGCCAGCGCCTTGACAGGGATCTACGAGCAGTACTTC.

This clone has more than one count but fewer than ten. The chain combines TRBV5-1 with TRBJ2-7, with 9 bases lining up with TRBD1. V lost 0 bases, J lost 5 bases, and 3 bases stayed unmatched. Per germline, CDR1 SGHRS and CDR2 YFSETQ. The CDR3 has 14 residues. The CDR3 DNA reads TGCGCCAGCAGCTTGGCAGGACAGGGGAACGAGCAGTACTTC. Its protein product is CASSLAGQGNEQYF.